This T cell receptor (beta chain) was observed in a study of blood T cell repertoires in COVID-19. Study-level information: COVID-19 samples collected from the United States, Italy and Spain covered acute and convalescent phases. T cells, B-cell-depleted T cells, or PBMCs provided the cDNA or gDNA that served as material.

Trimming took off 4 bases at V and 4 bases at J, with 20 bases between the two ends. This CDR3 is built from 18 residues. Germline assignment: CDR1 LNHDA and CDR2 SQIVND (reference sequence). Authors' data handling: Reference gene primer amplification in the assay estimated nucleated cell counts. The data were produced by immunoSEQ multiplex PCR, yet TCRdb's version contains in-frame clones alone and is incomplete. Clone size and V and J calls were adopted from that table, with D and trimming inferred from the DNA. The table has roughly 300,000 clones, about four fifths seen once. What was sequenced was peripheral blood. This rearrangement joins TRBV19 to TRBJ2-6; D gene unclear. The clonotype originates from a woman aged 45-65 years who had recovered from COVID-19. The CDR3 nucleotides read TGTGCCAGTAGTAGTTCTGGGCCCTCTTCTTTGGGGGCCAACGTCCTGACTTTC. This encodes CASSSSGPSSLGANVLTF. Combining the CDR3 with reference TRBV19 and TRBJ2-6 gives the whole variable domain DGGITQSPKYLFRKEGQNVTLSCEQNLNHDAMYWYRQDPGQGLRLIYYSQIVNDFQKGDIAEGYSVSREKKESFPLTVTSAQKNPTAFYLCASSSSGPSSLGANVLTFGAGSRLTVL.